This TCR beta chain was captured in a study of response to subunit inactivated influenza vaccine. TCRdb fed the RT-PCR reads into MiXCR, producing one record per CDR3 protein. Altogether some 600,000 distinct CDR3 sequences are present, less than 15% being singletons, with the ten largest covering roughly 7.2%. On this clonotype: Its antigen is not identified.

The germline CDR1 and CDR2 sequences are PRHDT and FYEKMQ (reference sequence). V lost 1 base to trimming and J lost 0 bases, with 12 bases between them. This CDR3 contains 16 residues. Study results and caveats: It was suggested by the authors that few new T cells are recruited by each seasonal influenza vaccination.

Sample: PBMCs from blood, taken around 15 days before vaccination. This clonotype was obtained from a man aged 50 to 60 who received an inactivated influenza vaccine. The gene calls are TRBV13 and TRBJ1-1; D remains unclear. The CDR3 here is CASSLVSGFLNTEAFF. The DNA for the CDR3 is TGTGCCAGCAGCTTAGTCTCAGGTTTCTTGAACACTGAAGCTTTCTTT.